This T cell receptor beta chain was observed in a study of T cell responses to AZD1222 COVID-19 vaccine. As regards this clone: Antigen: not known.

With 3 bases clipped from V and 1 base from J, the junction kept 4 bases outside the gene matches. The CDR3 runs 15 residues. Germline V gene lookup returns CDR1 SGHRS and CDR2 YFSETQ. Findings and caveats of the study: Reportedly, nearly half of unique spike TCRs recognized epitopes outside B.1.351/B.1.1.7 mutations.

Repertoires were generated with immunoSEQ multiplex PCR, while TCRdb's copy carries only in-frame clones and drops some. Seen here are about 120,000 clones, 80% to 90% observed once, and the top ten hold roughly 4%. This TCR derives from an adult in good health. This rearrangement joins TRBV5-1 to TRBJ2-5, with TRBD2 matching 9 bases. Here the sequenced sample was peripheral blood, taken on day 0 of MenACWY control vaccination. This chain's CDR3 is CASSSRGGAQETQYF. The CDR3 nucleotides read TGCGCCAGCAGCTCCCGCGGGGGGGCCCAAGAGACCCAGTACTTC.